The rows below give T cell receptor beta chains drawn from one sample of a study of CD8 T cells in Susac syndrome. TCRdb processed the immunoSEQ multiplex PCR reads anew with MiXCR; each CDR3 protein has one entry. This table holds hundreds of thousands of distinct CDR3 sequences, approximately 94% found once. The sequenced sample was CD4+ T cells from PBMCs. The receptors here all came from a human donor with Susac syndrome. The CDR3 runs from the conserved cysteine through the conserved F or W. The D gene is left open where the match is weak. The size field is filled for only some rows; it gives once, few, many or a size class.

J gene: TRBJ2-2; D gene: TRBD1; V gene: TRBV7-3; clone size: once; CDR3 protein: CASSPTTGGSGGELFF; CDR3 DNA: TGTGCCAGCAGCCCAACCACAGGGGGATCGGGCGGGGAGCTGTTTTTT
J gene: TRBJ1-1; D gene: -; V gene: TRBV10-3; clone size: -; CDR3 protein: CAISGTWGNTEAFF; CDR3 DNA: TGTGCCATCAGTGGGACTTGGGGGAACACTGAAGCTTTCTTT
J gene: TRBJ2-2; D gene: -; V gene: TRBV4-3; clone size: -; CDR3 protein: CASSQQITAGELFF; CDR3 DNA: TGCGCCAGCAGCCAACAAATCACGGCCGGGGAGCTGTTTTTT
J gene: TRBJ2-5; D gene: -; V gene: TRBV7-2; clone size: -; CDR3 protein: CASSHHPGNQETQYF; CDR3 DNA: TGTGCCAGCAGCCACCACCCAGGGAACCAAGAGACCCAGTACTTC
J gene: TRBJ2-3; D gene: TRBD1; V gene: TRBV12-5; clone size: -; CDR3 protein: CASGLVVAWDSRTDTQYF; CDR3 DNA: TGTGCTAGTGGTTTGGTAGTGGCGTGGGACAGTCGGACAGATACGCAGTATTTT
J gene: TRBJ1-5; D gene: TRBD1; V gene: TRBV15; clone size: once; CDR3 protein: CATSRTGRNQPQHF; CDR3 DNA: TGTGCCACCAGTAGGACAGGGAGGAATCAGCCCCAGCATTTT
J gene: TRBJ1-5; D gene: -; V gene: TRBV11-2; clone size: -; CDR3 protein: CASSLSPQQRQPQHF; CDR3 DNA: TGTGCCAGCAGCTTATCACCGCAGCAAAGGCAGCCCCAGCATTTT
J gene: TRBJ2-5; D gene: -; V gene: TRBV4-1; clone size: -; CDR3 protein: CASSPSGGQETQYF; CDR3 DNA: TGCGCCAGCAGCCCCTCCGGGGGCCAAGAGACCCAGTACTTC
J gene: TRBJ2-5; D gene: TRBD1; V gene: TRBV6-5; clone size: -; CDR3 protein: CASSLTPGGSVITGETQYF; CDR3 DNA: TGTGCCAGCAGTTTAACCCCAGGGGGTAGTGTTATAACAGGAGAGACCCAGTACTTC
J gene: TRBJ1-1; D gene: TRBD1; V gene: TRBV29-1; clone size: -; CDR3 protein: CSVSDRGQRSRMNTEAFF; CDR3 DNA: TGCAGCGTCTCCGACAGGGGGCAAAGAAGCAGGATGAACACTGAAGCTTTCTTT
J gene: TRBJ1-2; D gene: -; V gene: TRBV4-2; clone size: -; CDR3 protein: CASSQIIGSRYGYTF; CDR3 DNA: TGTGCCAGCAGCCAAATAATTGGGAGCCGGTATGGCTACACCTTC
J gene: TRBJ2-5; D gene: TRBD1; V gene: TRBV29-1; clone size: -; CDR3 protein: CSVERQGRETQYF; CDR3 DNA: TGCAGCGTTGAAAGACAGGGACGGGAGACCCAGTACTTC
J gene: TRBJ2-7; D gene: -; V gene: TRBV20-1; clone size: -; CDR3 protein: CSANGRGSYEQYF; CDR3 DNA: TGCAGTGCTAACGGGCGCGGCTCCTACGAGCAGTACTTC
J gene: TRBJ1-2; D gene: TRBD1; V gene: TRBV10-3; clone size: once; CDR3 protein: CAIPRDSGDYGYTF; CDR3 DNA: TGTGCCATACCCCGGGACAGTGGAGACTATGGCTACACCTTC
J gene: TRBJ2-6; D gene: -; V gene: TRBV12-3/TRBV12-4; clone size: once; CDR3 protein: CASSVRDSGANVLTF; CDR3 DNA: TGTGCCAGCAGTGTCAGGGACTCTGGGGCCAACGTCCTGACTTTC
J gene: TRBJ1-2; D gene: TRBD1; V gene: TRBV7-8; clone size: -; CDR3 protein: CASRRGQGALNGYTF; CDR3 DNA: TGTGCCAGCAGGCGCGGACAGGGGGCGTTGAATGGCTACACCTTC
J gene: TRBJ1-5; D gene: -; V gene: TRBV3-1; clone size: once; CDR3 protein: CASSPGPTAGQPQHF; CDR3 DNA: TGTGCCAGCAGCCCAGGACCCACAGCCGGTCAGCCCCAGCATTTT
J gene: TRBJ1-2; D gene: TRBD1; V gene: TRBV5-8; clone size: -; CDR3 protein: CASSWPFDRGPHGYTF; CDR3 DNA: TGTGCCAGCAGCTGGCCCTTTGACAGGGGGCCCCATGGCTACACCTTC
J gene: TRBJ2-5; D gene: -; V gene: TRBV29-1; clone size: -; CDR3 protein: CSAGTLKETQYF; CDR3 DNA: TGCAGCGCCGGGACCCTCAAAGAGACCCAGTACTTC
J gene: TRBJ1-2; D gene: -; V gene: TRBV4-1; clone size: -; CDR3 protein: CASRPDNLPYGYTF; CDR3 DNA: TGCGCCAGCAGACCGGACAATCTGCCCTATGGCTACACCTTC
J gene: TRBJ1-1; D gene: TRBD1; V gene: TRBV19; clone size: -; CDR3 protein: CASRARGLHTEAFF; CDR3 DNA: TGTGCCAGTAGAGCCAGGGGGCTCCACACTGAAGCTTTCTTT
J gene: TRBJ2-3; D gene: -; V gene: TRBV20-1; clone size: -; CDR3 protein: CSANFAGAVSDTQYF; CDR3 DNA: TGCAGTGCCAATTTCGCGGGGGCGGTATCAGATACGCAGTATTTT
J gene: TRBJ2-7; D gene: TRBD1; V gene: TRBV5-1; clone size: -; CDR3 protein: CASSLSGTGLNEQYF; CDR3 DNA: TGCGCCAGCAGCTTATCCGGGACAGGGTTGAACGAGCAGTACTTC
J gene: TRBJ1-2; D gene: TRBD1; V gene: TRBV11-2; clone size: -; CDR3 protein: CASSPTGLNYGYTF; CDR3 DNA: TGTGCCAGCAGCCCGACAGGGTTAAACTATGGCTACACCTTC
J gene: TRBJ1-2; D gene: TRBD1; V gene: TRBV20-1; clone size: -; CDR3 protein: CSARDFRTGGYTF; CDR3 DNA: TGCAGTGCTAGAGACTTTAGGACAGGTGGCTACACCTTC
J gene: TRBJ1-6; D gene: TRBD1; V gene: TRBV30; clone size: -; CDR3 protein: CAWAGGDRDNSPLHF; CDR3 DNA: TGTGCCTGGGCCGGCGGAGACAGGGACAATTCACCCCTCCACTTT
J gene: TRBJ1-5; D gene: TRBD1; V gene: TRBV5-1; clone size: -; CDR3 protein: CASSPRGGVNQPQHF; CDR3 DNA: TGCGCCAGCAGCCCGAGAGGGGGCGTCAATCAGCCCCAGCATTTT
J gene: TRBJ2-5; D gene: -; V gene: TRBV5-1; clone size: -; CDR3 protein: CASSSGTHQETQYF; CDR3 DNA: TGCGCCAGCAGCTCCGGGACACACCAAGAGACCCAGTACTTC
J gene: TRBJ2-4; D gene: -; V gene: TRBV4-3; clone size: -; CDR3 protein: CASSQEQGGSWESIQYF; CDR3 DNA: TGCGCCAGCAGCCAGGAACAGGGAGGGAGCTGGGAAAGCATTCAGTACTTC
J gene: TRBJ1-1; D gene: -; V gene: TRBV7-3; clone size: once; CDR3 protein: CASSLLGDEAFF; CDR3 DNA: TGTGCCAGCAGCTTACTGGGGGATGAAGCTTTCTTT
J gene: TRBJ1-2; D gene: -; V gene: TRBV12-3/TRBV12-4; clone size: -; CDR3 protein: CASSLQYGYTF; CDR3 DNA: TGTGCCAGCAGTCTACAATATGGCTACACCTTC
J gene: TRBJ2-7; D gene: -; V gene: TRBV6-1; clone size: -; CDR3 protein: CASRGESSYEQYF; CDR3 DNA: TGTGCCAGCCGAGGTGAGAGCTCCTACGAGCAGTACTTC
J gene: TRBJ1-1; D gene: -; V gene: TRBV30; clone size: -; CDR3 protein: CVWSARDSQWAFF; CDR3 DNA: TGTGTCTGGAGTGCACGGGACTCCCAATGGGCTTTCTTT
J gene: TRBJ1-2; D gene: TRBD1; V gene: TRBV5-1; clone size: -; CDR3 protein: CASSLDTGESGYTF; CDR3 DNA: TGCGCCAGCAGCTTGGATACAGGGGAAAGCGGCTACACCTTC
J gene: TRBJ2-5; D gene: TRBD2; V gene: TRBV7-2; clone size: once; CDR3 protein: CASSPTSPGETQYF; CDR3 DNA: TGTGCCAGCAGCCCGACTAGCCCAGGGGAGACCCAGTACTTC
J gene: TRBJ1-2; D gene: -; V gene: TRBV20-1; clone size: -; CDR3 protein: CSARQSGYTF; CDR3 DNA: TGCAGTGCGCGACAGTCAGGCTACACCTTC
J gene: TRBJ1-6; D gene: -; V gene: TRBV7-2; clone size: -; CDR3 protein: CASSLAPSNSPLHF; CDR3 DNA: TGTGCCAGCAGCTTAGCTCCCTCCAATTCACCCCTCCACTTT
J gene: TRBJ1-1; D gene: -; V gene: TRBV7-8; clone size: -; CDR3 protein: CASTSTGMNTEAFF; CDR3 DNA: TGTGCCAGCACCTCGACAGGAATGAACACTGAAGCTTTCTTT
J gene: TRBJ1-1; D gene: -; V gene: TRBV5-4; clone size: -; CDR3 protein: CASSLDRQHQAFF; CDR3 DNA: TGTGCCAGCAGCTTGGACAGACAGCACCAAGCTTTCTTT
J gene: TRBJ1-1; D gene: TRBD1; V gene: TRBV5-4; clone size: -; CDR3 protein: CASTGQGGTEAFF; CDR3 DNA: TGTGCCAGTACTGGACAGGGGGGAACTGAAGCTTTCTTT
J gene: TRBJ2-3; D gene: -; V gene: TRBV20-1; clone size: -; CDR3 protein: CSGLYGDTQYF; CDR3 DNA: TGCAGTGGATTGTATGGAGATACGCAGTATTTT
J gene: TRBJ2-1; D gene: TRBD1; V gene: TRBV20-1; clone size: -; CDR3 protein: CSARKSGQGEFGEQFF; CDR3 DNA: TGCAGTGCTAGGAAGAGTGGGCAGGGGGAGTTTGGTGAGCAGTTCTTC
J gene: TRBJ2-5; D gene: TRBD2; V gene: TRBV7-8; clone size: -; CDR3 protein: CASSLAGSGGAGETQYF; CDR3 DNA: TGTGCCAGCAGCTTAGCCGGAAGCGGGGGGGCCGGAGAGACCCAGTACTTC
J gene: TRBJ2-5; D gene: TRBD2; V gene: TRBV5-6; clone size: -; CDR3 protein: CASSWAGDETQYF; CDR3 DNA: TGTGCCAGCAGCTGGGCGGGGGACGAGACCCAGTACTTC
J gene: TRBJ1-2; D gene: -; V gene: TRBV29-1; clone size: -; CDR3 protein: CSVERDVNNDGYTF; CDR3 DNA: TGCAGCGTTGAGCGGGACGTAAATAATGATGGCTACACCTTC
J gene: TRBJ2-5; D gene: -; V gene: TRBV7-2; clone size: once; CDR3 protein: CASSLWLAVKETQYF; CDR3 DNA: TGTGCCAGCAGCTTATGGCTCGCGGTTAAAGAGACCCAGTACTTC
J gene: TRBJ2-1; D gene: TRBD2; V gene: TRBV6-5; clone size: -; CDR3 protein: CASTGGNYNEQFF; CDR3 DNA: TGTGCCAGCACGGGGGGGAACTACAATGAGCAGTTCTTC
J gene: TRBJ2-3; D gene: TRBD2; V gene: TRBV20-1; clone size: -; CDR3 protein: CSARLAGTSTDTQYF; CDR3 DNA: TGCAGTGCTAGACTAGCGGGGACTAGCACAGATACGCAGTATTTT
J gene: TRBJ1-2; D gene: TRBD1; V gene: TRBV12-3/TRBV12-4; clone size: -; CDR3 protein: CASSVTGTYGYTF; CDR3 DNA: TGTGCCAGCAGTGTGACAGGGACCTATGGCTACACCTTC
J gene: TRBJ2-2; D gene: -; V gene: TRBV7-6; clone size: -; CDR3 protein: CASSHDPVHGELFF; CDR3 DNA: TGTGCCAGCAGCCACGACCCAGTGCACGGGGAGCTGTTTTTT
J gene: TRBJ2-7; D gene: TRBD1; V gene: TRBV5-6; clone size: -; CDR3 protein: CASSSRQGRYEQYF; CDR3 DNA: TGTGCCAGCAGCTCACGACAGGGTCGATACGAGCAGTACTTC
J gene: TRBJ1-2; D gene: TRBD1; V gene: TRBV29-1; clone size: once; CDR3 protein: CSAGQGANGYTF; CDR3 DNA: TGCAGCGCGGGACAGGGGGCCAATGGCTACACCTTC